The next 5 T cell receptor beta chains were all read from a single sample in a study of blood T cell repertoires in COVID-19. The table came from immunoSEQ multiplex PCR; TCRdb's copy has only in-frame clones and leaves some out. Here the sample spans around 140,000 clones, roughly three quarters being singletons. Sequenced material: PBMCs or T cells enriched from blood (not recorded which). These receptors came from a woman aged 50 to 60 who had recovered from COVID-19.

The chain links TRBV7-8 to TRBJ2-5, with D maybe TRBD2 (6 bases). With 2 bases removed from V and 5 bases from J, the gap between germline ends came to 12 bases. The germline V gene has CDR1 SGHVS and CDR2 FQNEAQ. CDR3 size: 14 residues. The DNA of the CDR3 is TGTGCCAGCAGCTTATTCCCTAGCGAGGAGACCCAGTACTTC. This encodes CASSLFPSEETQYF.

This clone was recorded a few times. The chain links TRBV5-1 to TRBJ1-3; D gene ambiguous. Trimming took off 4 bases at V and 0 bases at J, with 11 bases between the two ends. There are 15 residues in the CDR3. Germline CDR1 is SGHRS and CDR2 is YFSETQ. This CDR3 reads CASSPGWSSGNTIYF. Here the CDR3 DNA reads TGCGCCAGCAGCCCCGGATGGAGCTCTGGAAACACCATATATTTT.

The chain has TRBV14 and TRBJ2-1; D may be TRBD1 (5 bases). With 4 bases removed from V and 0 bases from J, the gap between germline ends came to 19 bases. The CDR3 runs to 18 residues. The germline CDR1 and CDR2 sequences are SGHDN and FVKESK. CDR3 coding DNA: TGTGCCAGCAGCCTCGCCCCAGATTGGACACCCTCCTACAATGAGCAGTTCTTC. Protein product: CASSLAPDWTPSYNEQFF.

This clone was picked up a small number of times. The gene calls are TRBV28 and TRBJ1-1; 10 bases match TRBD1. Germline-derived CDR1 and CDR2 are MDHEN and SYDVKM. J was trimmed by 11 bases and V by 6 bases; bases with no gene match: 6. The CDR3 totals 12 residues. CDR3 bases: TGTGCCAGCAGCCTCGGGACAGGGGAGGCTTTCTTT. Its protein is CASSLGTGEAFF.

The chain recombines TRBV4-1 with TRBJ1-5; the D gene is possibly TRBD1 (5 bases). The CDR3 has 16 residues. The germline V gene has CDR1 MGHRA and CDR2 YSYEKL. Trimming took 4 bases from V and 0 from J, leaving 13 bases between them. CDR3 region: CASSPDRGDSNQPQHF. In DNA, the CDR3 is TGCGCCAGCAGCCCCGACCGGGGGGATAGCAATCAGCCCCAGCATTTT.